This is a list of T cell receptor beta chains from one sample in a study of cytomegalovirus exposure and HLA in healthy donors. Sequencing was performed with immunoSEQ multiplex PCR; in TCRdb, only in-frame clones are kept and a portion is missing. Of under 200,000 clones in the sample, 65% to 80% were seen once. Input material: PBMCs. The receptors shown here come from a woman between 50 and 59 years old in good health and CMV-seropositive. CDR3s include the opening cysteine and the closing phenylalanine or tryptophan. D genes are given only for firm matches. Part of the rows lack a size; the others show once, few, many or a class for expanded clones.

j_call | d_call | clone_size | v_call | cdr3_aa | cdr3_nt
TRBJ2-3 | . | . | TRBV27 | CASSPRGGPSTDTQYF | TGTGCCAGCAGTCCCCGAGGCGGTCCTAGCACAGATACGCAGTATTTT
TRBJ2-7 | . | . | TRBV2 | CASSEGQAMGQYF | TGTGCCAGCAGTGAAGGCCAGGCCATGGGGCAGTACTTC
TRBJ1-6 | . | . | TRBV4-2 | CASSLQVAGNSPLHF | TGTGCCAGCAGCCTTCAAGTGGCGGGAAATTCACCCCTCCACTTT
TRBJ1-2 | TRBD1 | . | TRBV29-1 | CSVEDDGTAINYGYTF | TGCAGCGTTGAAGATGACGGGACAGCCATTAACTATGGCTACACCTTC
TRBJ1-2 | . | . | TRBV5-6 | CASSSSNYGYTF | TGTGCCAGCAGTTCTTCTAATTATGGCTACACCTTC
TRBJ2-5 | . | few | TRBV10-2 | CASSVGGSGETQYF | TGCGCCAGCAGTGTCGGGGGTTCGGGAGAGACCCAGTACTTC
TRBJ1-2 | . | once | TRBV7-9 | CASSLRATVDGYTF | TGTGCCAGCAGCTTACGAGCGACGGTGGATGGCTACACCTTC
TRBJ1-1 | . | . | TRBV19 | CASSYDRMSTEAFF | TGTGCCAGTAGTTACGACAGGATGAGCACTGAAGCTTTCTTT
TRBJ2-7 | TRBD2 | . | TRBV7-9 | CASSRSGGQAYEQYF | TGTGCCAGCAGCCGTAGCGGGGGGCAGGCCTACGAGCAGTACTTC
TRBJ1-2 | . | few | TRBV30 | CAWSVSRGPPKVTF | TGTGCCTGGAGTGTATCCAGGGGCCCCCCCAAGGTCACCTTC
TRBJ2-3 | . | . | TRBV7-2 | CASSRPRDTQYF | TGTGCCAGCAGCCGCCCTAGAGATACGCAGTATTTT
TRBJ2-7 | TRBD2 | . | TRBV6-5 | CASSKRGAHEQYF | TGTGCCAGCAGCAAGCGGGGGGCCCACGAGCAGTACTTC
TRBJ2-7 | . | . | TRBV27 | CASAAGPTSYEQYF | TGTGCCAGCGCGGCGGGACCCACCTCCTACGAGCAGTACTTC
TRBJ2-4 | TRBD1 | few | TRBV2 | CASSVTGEEGIQYF | TGTGCCAGCAGCGTGACAGGGGAGGAAGGCATTCAGTACTTC
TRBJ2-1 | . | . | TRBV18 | CASSPGGAVNEQFF | TGTGCCAGCTCACCTGGCGGGGCGGTGAATGAGCAGTTCTTC
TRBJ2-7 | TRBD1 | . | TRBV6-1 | CASGTGTGTYEQYF | TGTGCCAGCGGAACCGGGACAGGGACCTACGAGCAGTACTTC
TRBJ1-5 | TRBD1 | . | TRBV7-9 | CASSFGQGNQPQHF | TGTGCCAGCAGCTTCGGACAGGGCAATCAGCCCCAGCATTTT
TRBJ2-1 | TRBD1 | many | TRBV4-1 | CASSQGPGQGSREQFF | TGCGCCAGCAGCCAAGGTCCGGGACAGGGGTCGCGTGAGCAGTTCTTC
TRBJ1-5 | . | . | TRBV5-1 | CASSLESGNQPQHF | TGCGCCAGCAGCTTGGAGTCAGGAAATCAGCCCCAGCATTTT
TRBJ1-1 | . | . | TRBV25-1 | CASSEWGGGWTEAFF | TGTGCCAGCAGTGAATGGGGCGGGGGATGGACTGAAGCTTTCTTT
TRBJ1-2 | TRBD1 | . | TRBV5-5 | CASSLVGQLNYGYTF | TGTGCCAGCAGCCTGGTGGGACAGTTGAACTATGGCTACACCTTC
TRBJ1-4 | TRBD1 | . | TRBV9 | CASIVRDREGKLFF | TGTGCCAGCATCGTCCGGGACAGGGAGGGAAAACTGTTTTTT
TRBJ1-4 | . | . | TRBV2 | CASSLFSSGNEKLFF | TGTGCCAGCAGTCTCTTTTCGTCGGGTAATGAAAAACTGTTTTTT
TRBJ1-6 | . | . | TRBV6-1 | CASSEPPGRYSPLHF | TGTGCCAGCAGTGAACCCCCAGGGCGTTATTCACCCCTCCACTTT
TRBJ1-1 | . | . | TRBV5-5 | CASSSRWGLLNTEAFF | TGTGCCAGCAGCTCAAGGTGGGGACTGCTGAACACTGAAGCTTTCTTT
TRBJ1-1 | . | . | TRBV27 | CASSPQGREFRNTEAFF | TGTGCCAGCAGTCCCCAGGGGAGGGAGTTTAGAAACACTGAAGCTTTCTTT